This T cell receptor (beta chain) was identified in a study of regulatory T cells in long-lasting Graves disease. General study findings and limits: Those with persistent disease had in common more public clonotypes (about 2,700) than new patients (approximately 920). Repertoires from persistent disease leaned toward TRBV28, TRBJ1-2 and TRBJ2-5. Thyroid tissue was not studied; only peripheral blood was.

The sample's time point: newly diagnosed GD, antithyroid drugs for less than 3 months. RNA from PBMCs was the source of the TCR library. To make TCR beta libraries, researchers used iRepertoire HTBI primers and Arm-PCR of CDR3 regions. TCRdb redid the calling of the multiplex PCR reads with MiXCR, one entry per CDR3 protein. The table lists under 800,000 distinct CDR3 sequences, about 15% of them singletons, with 15% to 20% in the top ten. This clonotype was picked up many times. Antigen unknown. Trimming cost V 2 bases and J 5 bases, with 16 bases left between them. The germline gives CDR1 SGHTA, CDR2 FQGNSA. The CDR3 is made up of 15 amino acids. A further study also used this sample, focusing on T cells in Graves' hyperthyroidism and ophthalmopathy.

This sequence joins TRBV7-2 and TRBJ2-7; a weak D match, TRBD1 (5 bases). The clonotype originates from a woman under 40 with Graves disease. This material consisted of peripheral blood mononuclear cells (PBMCs), taken at new diagnosis, from a patient treated with antithyroid drugs. The CDR3 region has the DNA TGTGCCAGCAGCTTAAGTAAGGGGCGCATTCACGAGCAGTACTTC. Translated: CASSLSKGRIHEQYF.